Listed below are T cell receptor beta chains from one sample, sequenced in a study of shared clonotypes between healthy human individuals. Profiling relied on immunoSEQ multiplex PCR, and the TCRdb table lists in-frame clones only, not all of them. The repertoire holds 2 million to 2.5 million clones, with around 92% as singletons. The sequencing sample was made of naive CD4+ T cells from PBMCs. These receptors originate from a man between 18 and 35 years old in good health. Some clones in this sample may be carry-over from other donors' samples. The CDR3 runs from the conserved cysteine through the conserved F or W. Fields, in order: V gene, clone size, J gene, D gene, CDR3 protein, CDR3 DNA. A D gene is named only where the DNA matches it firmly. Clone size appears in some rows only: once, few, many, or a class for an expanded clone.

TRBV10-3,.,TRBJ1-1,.,CAGNSEMNTEAFF,TGTGCCGGAAACAGCGAAATGAACACTGAAGCTTTCTTT
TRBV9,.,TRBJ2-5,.,CASSVAGRGDQETQYF,TGTGCCAGCAGCGTAGCGGGCAGGGGGGACCAAGAGACCCAGTACTTC
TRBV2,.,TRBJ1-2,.,CASSGQTNYGYTF,TGTGCCAGCAGTGGACAAACTAACTATGGCTACACCTTC
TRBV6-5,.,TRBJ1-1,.,CASSRSTGGTEAFF,TGTGCCAGCAGCCGGTCTACGGGGGGCACTGAAGCTTTCTTT
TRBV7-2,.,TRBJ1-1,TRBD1,CASSFTTGGNTEAFF,TGTGCCAGCAGCTTTACTACAGGGGGCAACACTGAAGCTTTCTTT
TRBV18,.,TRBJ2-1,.,CASSPRNGNEQFF,TGTGCCAGCTCACCACGGAACGGCAATGAGCAGTTCTTC
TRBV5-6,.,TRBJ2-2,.,CASSPRYPPAGELFF,TGTGCCAGCAGCCCCAGGTACCCTCCGGCCGGGGAGCTGTTTTTT
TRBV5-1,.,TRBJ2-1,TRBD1,CASSAGTGGGEQFF,TGCGCCAGCAGCGCCGGGACAGGGGGCGGTGAGCAGTTCTTC
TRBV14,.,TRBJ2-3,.,CASSAGDTQYF,TGTGCCAGCAGCGCGGGCGATACGCAGTATTTT
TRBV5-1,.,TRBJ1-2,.,CASSLETGPGGYTF,TGCGCCAGCAGCTTGGAAACAGGGCCGGGTGGCTACACCTTC
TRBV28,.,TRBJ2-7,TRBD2,CASSLTSGTREQYF,TGTGCCAGCAGTTTAACCTCCGGGACTAGGGAGCAGTACTTC
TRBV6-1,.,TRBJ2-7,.,CASRESSYEQYF,TGTGCCAGCAGGGAAAGCTCCTACGAGCAGTACTTC
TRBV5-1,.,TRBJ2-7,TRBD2,CASSLEGGRAHEQYF,TGCGCCAGCAGCTTGGAGGGCGGGAGGGCCCACGAGCAGTACTTC
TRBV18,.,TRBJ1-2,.,CASSPGVNYGYTF,TGTGCCAGCTCCCCAGGGGTTAACTATGGCTACACCTTC
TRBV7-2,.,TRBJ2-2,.,CASSPRVELFF,TGTGCCAGCAGCCCCCGTGTGGAGCTGTTTTTT
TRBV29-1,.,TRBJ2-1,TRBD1,CSALRPGTGSYNEQFF,TGCAGCGCCCTAAGACCGGGGACAGGGTCCTACAATGAGCAGTTCTTC
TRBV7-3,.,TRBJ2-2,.,CASSLVGGDTGELFF,TGTGCCAGCAGCTTGGTAGGGGGTGACACCGGGGAGCTGTTTTTT
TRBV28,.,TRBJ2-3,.,CASSLSTDTQYF,TGTGCCAGCAGTTTATCGACGGATACGCAGTATTTT
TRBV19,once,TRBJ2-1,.,CASSIPTNSPNEQFF,TGTGCCAGTAGTATTCCTACAAATTCCCCCAATGAGCAGTTCTTC
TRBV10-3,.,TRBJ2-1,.,CATQVGGPYNEQFF,TGTGCCACCCAGGTCGGGGGGCCCTACAATGAGCAGTTCTTC
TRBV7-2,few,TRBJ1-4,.,CASSLTATNEKLFF,TGTGCCAGCAGCTTGACAGCAACTAATGAAAAACTGTTTTTT
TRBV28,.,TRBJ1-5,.,CASSFIGAAAGSQPQHF,TGTGCCAGCAGTTTTATCGGGGCGGCGGCAGGGAGTCAGCCCCAGCATTTT
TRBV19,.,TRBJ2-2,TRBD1,CASSPRTGGNTGELFF,TGTGCCAGTAGTCCGCGGACAGGGGGCAACACCGGGGAGCTGTTTTTT
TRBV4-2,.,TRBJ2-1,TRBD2,CASSQSSGRYNEQFF,TGTGCCAGCAGCCAATCTAGCGGGAGGTACAATGAGCAGTTCTTC
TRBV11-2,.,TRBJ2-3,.,CASSFLGGRVADTQYF,TGTGCCAGCAGCTTCCTGGGGGGGCGGGTGGCAGATACGCAGTATTTT
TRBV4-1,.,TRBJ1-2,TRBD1,CASRAGGMEGYTF,TGCGCCAGCAGAGCAGGGGGCATGGAGGGCTACACCTTC
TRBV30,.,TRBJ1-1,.,CAWSAAGSKPAEAFF,TGTGCCTGGAGTGCCGCGGGTTCCAAACCCGCTGAAGCTTTCTTT
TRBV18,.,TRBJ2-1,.,CASSPRSGEQFF,TGTGCCAGCTCACCAAGGAGCGGTGAGCAGTTCTTC